These T cell receptor beta chains were read from a single sample in a study of beta chain features in type 1 diabetes. Assay: immunoSEQ multiplex PCR; the TCRdb copy retains only in-frame clones and omits some. The sample yields roughly 500,000 clones, about 29% seen once. The sequencing input was naive CD4+ T cells from blood. The receptors originated from a man younger than 35 in good health. Each CDR3 is given with its conserved first and last residue. The D gene is left open where the match is weak. Clone size appears in some rows only: once, few, many, or a class for an expanded clone.

d_call: TRBD2; clone_size: NA; j_call: TRBJ2-1; v_call: TRBV6-5; cdr3_aa: CATRLSGRRNEQFF; cdr3_nt: TGTGCCACCCGATTGAGCGGGAGAAGGAATGAGCAGTTCTTC
d_call: TRBD2; clone_size: NA; j_call: TRBJ2-3; v_call: TRBV11-1; cdr3_aa: CASIIAGGIDTQYF; cdr3_nt: TGTGCCAGCATCATAGCGGGAGGAATAGATACGCAGTATTTT
d_call: NA; clone_size: NA; j_call: TRBJ2-5; v_call: TRBV2; cdr3_aa: CASSVRTQETQYF; cdr3_nt: TGTGCCAGCAGTGTTAGGACCCAAGAGACCCAGTACTTC
d_call: NA; clone_size: NA; j_call: TRBJ1-1; v_call: TRBV5-1; cdr3_aa: CASSSRTDSSNTEAFF; cdr3_nt: TGCGCCAGCAGCTCCCGAACGGACAGCAGTAACACTGAAGCTTTCTTT
d_call: NA; clone_size: few; j_call: TRBJ2-7; v_call: TRBV13; cdr3_aa: CASSSREPGSYEQYF; cdr3_nt: TGTGCCAGCAGCTCTCGGGAGCCAGGGTCCTACGAGCAGTACTTC
d_call: TRBD2; clone_size: NA; j_call: TRBJ2-7; v_call: TRBV10-3; cdr3_aa: CASSSLLAGGPSEQYF; cdr3_nt: TGTGCCAGCAGTTCCCTACTAGCGGGAGGGCCGAGTGAGCAGTACTTC
d_call: NA; clone_size: NA; j_call: TRBJ2-2; v_call: TRBV5-1; cdr3_aa: CASSLERVSGELFF; cdr3_nt: TGCGCCAGCAGCTTGGAAAGAGTCTCCGGGGAGCTGTTTTTT
d_call: NA; clone_size: few; j_call: TRBJ1-2; v_call: TRBV30; cdr3_aa: CAWSDHRVVGYTF; cdr3_nt: TGTGCCTGGAGCGACCACAGGGTGGTTGGCTACACCTTC
d_call: NA; clone_size: NA; j_call: TRBJ2-6; v_call: TRBV9; cdr3_aa: CASSTGAGANVLTF; cdr3_nt: TGTGCCAGCAGCACCGGGGCAGGGGCCAACGTCCTGACTTTC
d_call: TRBD2; clone_size: few; j_call: TRBJ2-7; v_call: TRBV7-8; cdr3_aa: CASSQSQLAAYEQYF; cdr3_nt: TGTGCCAGCAGCCAGTCCCAGCTAGCGGCTTACGAGCAGTACTTC
d_call: NA; clone_size: NA; j_call: TRBJ2-2; v_call: TRBV9; cdr3_aa: CASSVRVTGELFF; cdr3_nt: TGTGCCAGCAGCGTAAGGGTCACCGGGGAGCTGTTTTTT
d_call: TRBD2; clone_size: few; j_call: TRBJ2-3; v_call: TRBV7-8; cdr3_aa: CASSLTAGGSADTQYF; cdr3_nt: TGTGCCAGCAGCCTCACGGCGGGAGGGTCGGCAGATACGCAGTATTTT
d_call: NA; clone_size: few; j_call: TRBJ2-1; v_call: TRBV5-1; cdr3_aa: CASSLEPGHLYVGAFF; cdr3_nt: TGCGCCAGCAGCTTGGAACCGGGACACCTTTATGTGGGGGCGTTCTTC
d_call: NA; clone_size: NA; j_call: TRBJ1-2; v_call: TRBV25-1; cdr3_aa: CASREESIGYTF; cdr3_nt: TGTGCCAGCCGAGAAGAGAGCATCGGCTACACCTTC
d_call: NA; clone_size: few; j_call: TRBJ1-3; v_call: TRBV30; cdr3_aa: CAWNRDAGNTIYF; cdr3_nt: TGTGCCTGGAACAGGGACGCTGGAAACACCATATATTTT
d_call: NA; clone_size: NA; j_call: TRBJ1-1; v_call: TRBV9; cdr3_aa: CASSGQISDTEAFF; cdr3_nt: TGTGCCAGCAGCGGCCAGATCTCGGACACTGAAGCTTTCTTT
d_call: NA; clone_size: few; j_call: TRBJ1-1; v_call: TRBV29-1; cdr3_aa: CSSLEGGGTEAFF; cdr3_nt: TGCAGCTCTCTTGAGGGTGGCGGCACTGAAGCTTTCTTT
d_call: NA; clone_size: NA; j_call: TRBJ2-1; v_call: TRBV2; cdr3_aa: CASSDRDWNEQFF; cdr3_nt: TGTGCCAGCAGTGACAGGGATTGGAATGAGCAGTTCTTC
d_call: NA; clone_size: NA; j_call: TRBJ1-1; v_call: TRBV5-1; cdr3_aa: CASSLDVGAEAFF; cdr3_nt: TGCGCCAGCAGCTTGGACGTGGGAGCAGAAGCTTTCTTT
d_call: TRBD2; clone_size: NA; j_call: TRBJ2-1; v_call: TRBV29-1; cdr3_aa: CSVARLAGSSYNEQFF; cdr3_nt: TGCAGCGTCGCCCGACTAGCGGGGAGCTCCTACAATGAGCAGTTCTTC
d_call: NA; clone_size: NA; j_call: TRBJ2-6; v_call: TRBV7-2; cdr3_aa: CASSLALKRAGANVLTF; cdr3_nt: TGTGCCAGCAGCTTAGCCCTTAAGAGGGCCGGGGCCAACGTCCTGACTTTC
d_call: NA; clone_size: few; j_call: TRBJ2-1; v_call: TRBV9; cdr3_aa: CASSAGLTYNEQFF; cdr3_nt: TGTGCCAGCAGCGCCGGACTAACCTACAATGAGCAGTTCTTC
d_call: TRBD1; clone_size: NA; j_call: TRBJ2-7; v_call: TRBV28; cdr3_aa: CASRTGAGYEQYF; cdr3_nt: TGTGCCAGCAGGACAGGGGCCGGCTACGAGCAGTACTTC
d_call: NA; clone_size: few; j_call: TRBJ2-1; v_call: TRBV29-1; cdr3_aa: CSVRLRESSEQFF; cdr3_nt: TGCAGCGTTCGGCTTAGGGAAAGTAGTGAGCAGTTCTTC
d_call: NA; clone_size: NA; j_call: TRBJ1-4; v_call: TRBV29-1; cdr3_aa: CSVGNEKLFF; cdr3_nt: TGCAGCGTTGGGAATGAAAAACTGTTTTTT
d_call: TRBD2; clone_size: NA; j_call: TRBJ2-2; v_call: TRBV29-1; cdr3_aa: CSVGRTSGEDYTGELFF; cdr3_nt: TGCAGCGTTGGGAGGACTAGCGGGGAGGATTACACCGGGGAGCTGTTTTTT
d_call: NA; clone_size: NA; j_call: TRBJ2-3; v_call: TRBV27; cdr3_aa: CASSFSGTLGDTQYF; cdr3_nt: TGTGCCAGCAGTTTCTCCGGGACCCTGGGGGATACGCAGTATTTT
d_call: NA; clone_size: NA; j_call: TRBJ2-6; v_call: TRBV6-5; cdr3_aa: CASSYGGSGANVLTF; cdr3_nt: TGTGCCAGCAGTTACGGAGGCTCTGGGGCCAACGTCCTGACTTTC
d_call: TRBD2; clone_size: few; j_call: TRBJ2-1; v_call: TRBV12-5; cdr3_aa: CASGLLSGIYNEQFF; cdr3_nt: TGTGCTAGTGGTTTGCTCAGCGGGATCTACAATGAGCAGTTCTTC
d_call: TRBD2; clone_size: few; j_call: TRBJ2-3; v_call: TRBV28; cdr3_aa: CASSSLAGSSTDTQYF; cdr3_nt: TGTGCCAGCAGTTCGCTAGCGGGATCGAGCACAGATACGCAGTATTTT
d_call: TRBD1; clone_size: NA; j_call: TRBJ1-2; v_call: TRBV23-1; cdr3_aa: CASSQQGAGYGYTF; cdr3_nt: TGCGCCAGCAGTCAACAGGGGGCGGGCTATGGCTACACCTTC
d_call: TRBD1; clone_size: NA; j_call: TRBJ2-4; v_call: TRBV6-1; cdr3_aa: CASSDPGQGGNIQYF; cdr3_nt: TGTGCCAGCAGTGATCCCGGACAGGGAGGAAACATTCAGTACTTC
d_call: NA; clone_size: NA; j_call: TRBJ2-3; v_call: TRBV9; cdr3_aa: CASSEAGRTNTQYF; cdr3_nt: TGTGCCAGCAGCGAGGCGGGTAGGACGAATACGCAGTATTTT
d_call: TRBD2; clone_size: few; j_call: TRBJ2-1; v_call: TRBV5-1; cdr3_aa: CASSLASTSGYNEQFF; cdr3_nt: TGCGCCAGCAGCTTGGCCAGTACTAGCGGGTACAATGAGCAGTTCTTC
d_call: NA; clone_size: few; j_call: TRBJ2-1; v_call: TRBV25-1; cdr3_aa: CASRLSGGPSGNEQFF; cdr3_nt: TGTGCCAGCAGACTGTCTGGAGGGCCTTCGGGGAATGAGCAGTTCTTC
d_call: NA; clone_size: few; j_call: TRBJ2-1; v_call: TRBV30; cdr3_aa: CAWGLASYNEQFF; cdr3_nt: TGTGCCTGGGGGCTAGCGTCCTACAATGAGCAGTTCTTC
d_call: NA; clone_size: few; j_call: TRBJ2-7; v_call: TRBV25-1; cdr3_aa: CASSVPASGKYF; cdr3_nt: TGTGCCAGCAGTGTCCCGGCGTCCGGGAAGTACTTC
d_call: NA; clone_size: few; j_call: TRBJ2-5; v_call: TRBV5-1; cdr3_aa: CASSRTGQRQETQYF; cdr3_nt: TGCGCCAGCAGCCGTACTGGGCAACGGCAAGAGACCCAGTACTTC
d_call: TRBD2; clone_size: NA; j_call: TRBJ2-1; v_call: TRBV7-2; cdr3_aa: CASSLLAGPEQFF; cdr3_nt: TGTGCCAGCAGCCTCCTAGCGGGGCCTGAGCAGTTCTTC
d_call: NA; clone_size: NA; j_call: TRBJ2-7; v_call: TRBV25-1; cdr3_aa: CASSEYNGNYEQYF; cdr3_nt: TGTGCCAGCAGTGAATATAACGGGAATTACGAGCAGTACTTC
d_call: TRBD2; clone_size: few; j_call: TRBJ2-1; v_call: TRBV14; cdr3_aa: CASSQEVGRAPYNEQFF; cdr3_nt: TGTGCCAGCAGCCAAGAGGTCGGGAGGGCCCCCTACAATGAGCAGTTCTTC
d_call: NA; clone_size: few; j_call: TRBJ2-3; v_call: TRBV5-1; cdr3_aa: CASSSPGSGQDTQYF; cdr3_nt: TGCGCCAGCAGCTCCCCCGGGAGTGGCCAAGATACGCAGTATTTT
d_call: NA; clone_size: NA; j_call: TRBJ2-5; v_call: TRBV5-4; cdr3_aa: CASSLERVQETQYF; cdr3_nt: TGTGCCAGCAGCTTGGAAAGGGTCCAAGAGACCCAGTACTTC
d_call: NA; clone_size: few; j_call: TRBJ2-7; v_call: TRBV7-9; cdr3_aa: CASSSNPRTANPYEQYF; cdr3_nt: TGTGCCAGCAGCTCCAACCCCCGGACAGCCAATCCCTACGAGCAGTACTTC
d_call: NA; clone_size: NA; j_call: TRBJ2-3; v_call: TRBV30; cdr3_aa: CAWSAYGFSTDTQYF; cdr3_nt: TGTGCCTGGAGTGCGTATGGATTTAGCACAGATACGCAGTATTTT
d_call: NA; clone_size: few; j_call: TRBJ2-7; v_call: TRBV5-1; cdr3_aa: CASSLDRTYEQYF; cdr3_nt: TGCGCCAGCAGCTTGGATAGGACCTACGAGCAGTACTTC
d_call: TRBD1; clone_size: NA; j_call: TRBJ1-2; v_call: TRBV25-1; cdr3_aa: CASSDEQGAYYGYTF; cdr3_nt: TGTGCCAGCAGTGATGAACAGGGGGCCTACTATGGCTACACCTTC
d_call: NA; clone_size: NA; j_call: TRBJ2-3; v_call: TRBV7-9; cdr3_aa: CASSPRDFGTQYF; cdr3_nt: TGTGCCAGCAGCCCTAGGGACTTCGGAACGCAGTATTTT
d_call: NA; clone_size: few; j_call: TRBJ2-2; v_call: TRBV7-2; cdr3_aa: CASSLGQTINTGELFF; cdr3_nt: TGTGCCAGCAGCTTAGGGCAGACGATAAACACCGGGGAGCTGTTTTTT
d_call: TRBD1; clone_size: few; j_call: TRBJ1-1; v_call: TRBV29-1; cdr3_aa: CSVEGQQGTEAFF; cdr3_nt: TGCAGCGTTGAGGGACAGCAGGGCACTGAAGCTTTCTTT
d_call: TRBD2; clone_size: few; j_call: TRBJ2-7; v_call: TRBV7-9; cdr3_aa: CASQRGSVPYEQYF; cdr3_nt: TGTGCCAGCCAGCGGGGGTCAGTCCCCTACGAGCAGTACTTC
d_call: NA; clone_size: few; j_call: TRBJ2-1; v_call: TRBV10-3; cdr3_aa: CAISEAGEVYNEQFF; cdr3_nt: TGTGCCATCAGTGAGGCAGGAGAGGTCTACAATGAGCAGTTCTTC
d_call: NA; clone_size: few; j_call: TRBJ2-2; v_call: TRBV29-1; cdr3_aa: CSVGGNTGELFF; cdr3_nt: TGCAGCGTCGGGGGGAACACCGGGGAGCTGTTTTTT
d_call: NA; clone_size: NA; j_call: TRBJ2-1; v_call: TRBV10-3; cdr3_aa: CAISESDYYNEQFF; cdr3_nt: TGTGCCATCAGTGAGTCAGACTATTACAATGAGCAGTTCTTC
d_call: NA; clone_size: few; j_call: TRBJ2-7; v_call: TRBV9; cdr3_aa: CASSVRREQYF; cdr3_nt: TGTGCCAGCAGCGTAAGACGCGAGCAGTACTTC
d_call: TRBD2; clone_size: NA; j_call: TRBJ2-7; v_call: TRBV28; cdr3_aa: CASSRLAGANYEQYF; cdr3_nt: TGTGCCAGCAGCAGACTAGCGGGAGCCAATTACGAGCAGTACTTC
d_call: TRBD1; clone_size: NA; j_call: TRBJ2-7; v_call: TRBV6-5; cdr3_aa: CASSYAGTGPYEQYF; cdr3_nt: TGTGCCAGCAGTTACGCCGGGACAGGGCCCTACGAGCAGTACTTC
d_call: NA; clone_size: NA; j_call: TRBJ2-5; v_call: TRBV7-8; cdr3_aa: CASSLALAGQETQYF; cdr3_nt: TGTGCCAGCAGCTTAGCGCTGGCCGGCCAAGAGACCCAGTACTTC
d_call: NA; clone_size: NA; j_call: TRBJ1-2; v_call: TRBV11-2; cdr3_aa: CASSPSLLANYGYTF; cdr3_nt: TGTGCCAGCAGCCCCTCGCTACTAGCTAACTATGGCTACACCTTC